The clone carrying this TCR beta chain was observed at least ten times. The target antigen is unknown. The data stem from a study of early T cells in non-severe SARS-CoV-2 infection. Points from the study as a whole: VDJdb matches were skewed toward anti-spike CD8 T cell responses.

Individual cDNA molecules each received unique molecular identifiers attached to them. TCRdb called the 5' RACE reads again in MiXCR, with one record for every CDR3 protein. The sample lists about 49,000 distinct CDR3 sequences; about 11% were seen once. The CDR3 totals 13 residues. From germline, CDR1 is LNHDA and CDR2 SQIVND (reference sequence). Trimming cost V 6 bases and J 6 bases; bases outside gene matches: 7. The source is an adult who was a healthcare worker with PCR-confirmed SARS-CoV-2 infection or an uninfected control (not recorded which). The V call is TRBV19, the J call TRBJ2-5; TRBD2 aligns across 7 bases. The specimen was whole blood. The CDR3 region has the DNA TGTGCCAGTAGCGCGACTAGCACCCAGACCCAGTACTTC. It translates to CASSATSTQTQYF.